The 25 T cell receptor beta chains reported below all come from one sample, sequenced in a study of spatial heterogeneity in lung cancer. TCRdb re-derived calls from the 5' RACE reads in MiXCR, one entry per CDR3 protein. The profile shows about 85,000 distinct CDR3 sequences, approximately 20% of them singletons. The time point was: sample taken at primary tumor resection. Unsorted whole RNA samples from tumor, nontumor lung or frozen PBMC were sequenced. This specimen was PBMCs, taken at surgery. The receptors derive from a male donor with early-stage non-small cell lung cancer.

This clonotype has a handful of counts. This chain joins TRBV25-1 and TRBJ1-1, with D unclear. Trimming removed 4 bases from V and 0 bases from J, with 6 bases in between. This CDR3 has 13 residues. The V gene's germline CDR1 is MGHDK and CDR2 SYGVNS. The CDR3 sequence is CASSGSVNTEAFF. The CDR3 DNA reads TGTGCCAGCAGTGGATCGGTGAACACTGAAGCTTTCTTT.

This clonotype was found once. A clone one base away is much larger, so this may be a read error. The chain is built from TRBV6-1 and TRBJ1-1; TRBD1 might be the D (5 bases). V lost 9 bases, J lost 10 bases, and 18 bases lay in between. This CDR3 region has 12 residues. Germline CDR1 MNHNS, CDR2 SASEGT. DNA for the CDR3: TGTGCCAGTGACGGGCCCCCCGGGGGAGCTTTCTTT. It is translated as CASDGPPGGAFF.

This rearrangement joins TRBV28 to TRBJ2-3; 10 bases match TRBD2. Germline lookup yields CDR1 MDHEN and CDR2 SYDVKM. Germline trimming cut 10 bases from V and 2 bases from J; bases unmatched to any gene: 21. This CDR3 has 19 amino acids. The DNA for the CDR3 is TGTGCCACCGCTTCCCCAGGGCTAGCGGGAGCAACCTTCACAGATACGCAGTATTTT. It encodes CATASPGLAGATFTDTQYF.

CDR3 sequence: CASSVSSGRGFEQYF. CDR3 nucleotides: TGTGCCAGCAGCGTGAGTAGCGGGAGGGGGTTCGAGCAGTACTTC. This chain joins TRBV9 and TRBJ2-7; TRBD2 matches 11 bases. The CDR3 runs 15 residues. V trimming: 2 bases; J trimming: 6 bases; junction bases outside the gene matches: 7. Germline V CDR1 and CDR2: SGDLS, YYNGEE.

This clonotype has a count of ten or more. The V gene is TRBV12-3 or TRBV12-4, the J gene TRBJ2-3; D gene ambiguous. The germline V and J ends were trimmed by 3 bases and 7 bases, with 11 bases remaining between them. The CDR3 extends over 13 amino acids. As DNA, the CDR3 is TGTGCCAGCAGTTTCTCCGGGCCTCATACGCAGTATTTT. Translation gives CASSFSGPHTQYF.

This clonotype has only one observation. J is TRBJ2-3 and V is TRBV5-1, with 9 bases matching TRBD2. There are 15 residues in the CDR3. CDR1 is SGHRS and CDR2 is YFSETQ in the germline V gene. The V gene end was trimmed by 3 bases and the J gene end by 3 bases; junction bases not matched to a gene: 5. The DNA for the CDR3 is TGCGCCAGCAGCTCGTCTAGCGGGAAGACAGATACGCAGTATTTT. Translating gives CASSSSSGKTDTQYF.

This clonotype appeared a few times. V is TRBV12-3 or TRBV12-4 and J is TRBJ2-4; the D gene is possibly TRBD2 (6 bases). The ends were cut back, 2 bases at V and 0 bases at J, with 11 bases in the middle. This CDR3 region has 16 residues. In DNA, the CDR3 is TGTGCCAGCAGTTTAAGGGCGGGGATAGCCAAAAACATTCAGTACTTC. Residues: CASSLRAGIAKNIQYF.

This clonotype showed up just a few times. This sequence joins TRBV19 and TRBJ1-3, with D tentatively TRBD1 (5 bases). Trimming removed 3 bases from V and 3 bases from J, with 18 bases in between. Looked up from germline, CDR1 is LNHDA and CDR2 is SQIVND (reference sequence). The CDR3 covers 17 residues. DNA of the CDR3: TGTGCCAGTAGTATGGAGACCACCGGGACCTTTGGAAACACCATATATTTT. Residues: CASSMETTGTFGNTIYF.

The chain has TRBV6-5 and TRBJ1-2, with 7 bases that match TRBD1. Germline V gives CDR1 MNHEY, CDR2 SVGAGI. V was clipped by 2 bases and J by 4 bases; unmatched bases: 13. The CDR3 runs 17 residues. This chain's CDR3 is CASSYQTGRGSLYGYTF. Written as DNA, the CDR3 is TGTGCCAGCAGTTACCAGACAGGGAGGGGAAGCCTCTATGGCTACACCTTC.

This chain uses TRBV27 with TRBJ2-3; D ambiguous. V was pared by 6 bases and J by 2 bases, with 9 bases between. The CDR3 has 13 residues. Per the germline V gene, CDR1 is MNHEY and CDR2 is SMNVEV (reference sequence). CDR3 protein: CASSRPFTDTQYF. In DNA form, the CDR3 reads TGTGCCAGCAGCCGTCCCTTCACAGATACGCAGTATTTT.

In this sample, this clonotype turned up many times. The chain carries TRBV24-1 and TRBJ2-2, with D uncertain. Germline V gives CDR1 KGHDR, CDR2 SFDVKD. CDR3 length: 14 residues. Trimming left V 6 bases short and J 0 bases short, with 7 bases between. CDR3 in DNA: TGTGCCACCAGTCGAACAGCGAACACCGGGGAGCTGTTTTTT. This sequence encodes CATSRTANTGELFF.

In this sample, this clonotype turned up a few times. The chain carries TRBV6-5 and TRBJ2-3, with TRBD1 matching 7 bases. With V trimmed by 8 bases and J by 5 bases, 7 bases remained unmatched. The germline CDR1 and CDR2 sequences are MNHEY and SVGAGI. The CDR3 is 13 amino acids. The CDR3 DNA reads TGTGCCAGCCGACAGGGTCCCGTAGATACGCAGTATTTT. It is translated as CASRQGPVDTQYF.

The rearrangement joins TRBV5-1 to TRBJ2-3; 16 nucleotides agree with TRBD2. There are 16 residues in the CDR3. V was pared by 4 bases and J by 4 bases, with 3 bases of the junction left unmatched. Looked up from germline, CDR1 is SGHRS and CDR2 is YFSETQ. For the CDR3, the DNA is TGCGCCAGCAGCCCCGGGACTAGCGGGGGGGCAGATACGCAGTATTTT. This encodes CASSPGTSGGADTQYF.

To note about this clonotype: At one end the junction does not follow the germline gene, possibly because of a read error. DNA of the CDR3: TGTGCCCGCAGGCGGGACGACGGCTACACCTTC. Translation gives CARRRDDGYTF. The chain couples TRBV7-9 to TRBJ1-2, with D maybe TRBD1 (5 bases). This CDR3 is built from 11 residues. Per germline, CDR1 SEHNR and CDR2 FQNEAQ (reference sequence).

This clonotype was seen at least ten times. V is TRBV6-5 and J is TRBJ1-6, with D uncertain. The V and J ends lost 0 bases and 7 bases respectively, with 4 bases between them. The V gene's germline CDR1 is MNHEY and CDR2 SVGAGI. CDR3 length equals 13 residues. CDR3 coding DNA: TGTGCCAGCAGTTACTCGCCAAATTCACCCCTCCACTTT. As protein: CASSYSPNSPLHF.

V and J are TRBV15 and TRBJ2-5; a weak D match, TRBD1 (6 bases). V lost 1 base, J lost 1 base, and 13 bases lay in between. Germline CDR1 LNHNV, CDR2 YYDKDF (reference sequence). The CDR3 length is 16 residues. The CDR3 loop reads CATSRAAGTLQETQYF. DNA of the CDR3: TGTGCCACCAGCAGAGCGGCAGGGACACTCCAAGAGACCCAGTACTTC.

This clonotype was observed many times. V and J are TRBV9 and TRBJ1-1, with D perhaps matching TRBD1 (6 bases). The CDR3 extends over 15 amino acids. Germline assignment: CDR1 SGDLS and CDR2 YYNGEE. The germline V and J ends were trimmed by 4 bases and 1 base, with 14 bases remaining between them. CDR3 DNA sequence: TGTGCCAGCAGCATTGGGGGCGCAGGGAACACTGAAGCTTTCTTT. Protein product: CASSIGGAGNTEAFF.

This rearrangement joins TRBV5-1 to TRBJ1-1; a possible D gene is TRBD1 (5 bases). In germline, CDR1 is SGHRS, CDR2 YFSETQ. This CDR3 is 15 amino acids long. Trimming cost V 3 bases and J 0 bases, with 12 bases left between them. The CDR3: CASSSVGGMNTEAFF. The CDR3 DNA follows: TGCGCCAGCAGCTCGGTTGGGGGTATGAACACTGAAGCTTTCTTT. The variable domain in full, with the rest retrieved from reference TRBV5-1 and TRBJ1-1, is KAGVTQTPRYLIKTRGQQVTLSCSPISGHRSVSWYQQTPGQGLQFLFEYFSETQRNKGNFPGRFSGRQFSNSRSEMNVSTLELGDSALYLCASSSVGGMNTEAFFGQGTRLTVV.

The CDR3 is CASSLTGGDQPQHF. The CDR3, as DNA: TGTGCCAGCAGCTTGACAGGGGGCGATCAGCCCCAGCATTTT. The chain links TRBV7-2 to TRBJ1-5; 10 positions agree with TRBD1. This CDR3 spans 14 amino acids. Germline assignment: CDR1 SGHTA and CDR2 FQGNSA. J lost 5 bases, V lost 3 bases, and 1 base had no gene match. Combining the CDR3 with reference TRBV7-2 and TRBJ1-5 gives the whole variable domain GAGVSQSPSNKVTEKGKDVELRCDPISGHTALYWYRQSLGQGLEFLIYFQGNSAPDKSGLPSDRFSAERTGGSVSTLTIQRTQQEDSAVYLCASSLTGGDQPQHFGDGTRLSIL.

The V and J genes are TRBV4-3 and TRBJ1-3; no clear D. V shed 3 bases and J shed 0 bases, with 12 bases lying between them. Germline loops: CDR1 LGHNA, CDR2 YSLEER. The CDR3 consists of 16 residues. CDR3 coding DNA: TGCGCCAGCAGCCAGCGGGGTTCTGACTCTGGAAACACCATATATTTT. Translating gives CASSQRGSDSGNTIYF.

The chain has TRBV20-1 and TRBJ2-1, with D perhaps being TRBD1 or TRBD2 (6 bases each). Germline V gene lookup returns CDR1 DFQATT and CDR2 SNEGSKA (reference sequence). This CDR3 has 17 residues. Trimming removed 2 bases from V and 7 bases from J, with 24 bases in between. The DNA of the CDR3 is TGCAGTGCTAGATACCACGGGCTTGGGGGCGGGGCGAATGAGCAGTTCTTC. Its protein is CSARYHGLGGGANEQFF.

This clonotype appeared a few times. The rearrangement links TRBV6-2 or TRBV6-3 to TRBJ2-7; D is possibly TRBD1 (6 bases). Germline V gene data show CDR1 as MNHEY and CDR2 as SVGEGT. The CDR3 runs 15 residues. V gave up 6 bases and J gave up 2 bases, with 17 bases separating them. The CDR3 loop reads CASSPRDTSPYEQYF. CDR3 coding DNA: TGTGCCAGCAGCCCTCGGGACACTTCGCCCTACGAGCAGTACTTC.

This clonotype has a count of ten or more. V is TRBV7-3 and J is TRBJ1-1; possibly TRBD1 for D (5 bases). The CDR3 contains 13 residues. V lost 6 bases to trimming and J lost 5 bases, with 13 bases between them. From germline, CDR1 is SGHTA and CDR2 FQGTGA. CDR3: CASRPGGSTEAFF. The CDR3 DNA reads as TGTGCCAGCAGACCGGGGGGAAGTACTGAAGCTTTCTTT.

There are a few counts of this clonotype. This chain links TRBV29-1 with TRBJ2-2; the D call may be TRBD1 or TRBD2 (5 bases each). The V gene's germline CDR1 is SQVTM and CDR2 ANQGSEA. This CDR3 has 12 residues. Trimming took off 5 bases at V and 4 bases at J, with 8 bases between the two ends. The CDR3 loop reads CSVWGSTGELFF. DNA of the CDR3: TGCAGCGTTTGGGGGAGCACCGGGGAGCTGTTTTTT.

The V and J genes are TRBV27 and TRBJ2-6; 8 positions agree with TRBD1. The length of the CDR3 is 17 residues. With V trimmed by 5 bases and J by 4 bases, 10 bases remained unmatched. Per the germline V gene, CDR1 is MNHEY and CDR2 is SMNVEV (reference sequence). The CDR3 DNA is TGTGCCAGCAGTGGAGCAGGGGGCCTGTGGGGGGCCAACGTCCTGACTTTC. Translating gives CASSGAGGLWGANVLTF.